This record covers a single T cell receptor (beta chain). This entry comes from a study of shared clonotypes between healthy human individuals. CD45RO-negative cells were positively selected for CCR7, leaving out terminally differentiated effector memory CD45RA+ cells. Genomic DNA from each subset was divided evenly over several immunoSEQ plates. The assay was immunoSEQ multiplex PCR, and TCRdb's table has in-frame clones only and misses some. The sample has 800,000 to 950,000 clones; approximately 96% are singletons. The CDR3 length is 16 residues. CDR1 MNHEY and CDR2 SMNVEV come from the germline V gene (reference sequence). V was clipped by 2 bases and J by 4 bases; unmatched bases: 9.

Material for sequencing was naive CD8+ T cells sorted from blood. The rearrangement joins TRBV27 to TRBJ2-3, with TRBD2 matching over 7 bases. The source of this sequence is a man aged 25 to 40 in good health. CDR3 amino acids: CASSLVGGLVSDTQYF. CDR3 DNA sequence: TGTGCCAGCAGTTTAGTAGGCGGACTAGTGTCAGATACGCAGTATTTT.